What follows is one T cell receptor (beta chain) and its context. These data belong to a study of blood T cell repertoires in COVID-19. Some clones are missing from TCRdb's copy, which holds only in-frame ones; the method was immunoSEQ multiplex PCR. The sample lists approximately 140,000 clones; about 85% were seen once. The CDR3 is 16 residues long. CDR1 is SNHLY, CDR2 FYNNEI, per germline. Trimming took 6 bases from V and 2 from J; bases not matched to a gene: 8. The receptor comes from a human donor in a cohort sampled during active COVID-19. Sample: peripheral blood. The rearrangement uses TRBV2 and TRBJ2-1; 9 bases are shared with TRBD1. The CDR3 loop is CASRLTRDRAYNEQFF. As DNA, the CDR3 is TGTGCCAGCAGGTTAACCCGGGACAGGGCCTACAATGAGCAGTTCTTC. Full variable domain (remainder filled in from reference TRBV2 and TRBJ2-1): EPEVTQTPSHQVTQMGQEVILRCVPISNHLYFYWYRQILGQKVEFLVSFYNNEISEKSEIFDDQFSVERPDGSNFTLKIRSTKLEDSAMYFCASRLTRDRAYNEQFFGPGTRLTVL.